These T cell receptor beta chains were read from a single sample in a study of blood T cells in healthy people across ages. TCRdb reprocessed the 5' RACE reads via MiXCR and lists one record per CDR3 protein. In the table there are 1.5 million to 2 million distinct CDR3 sequences, 28% of which are singletons. The specimen was blood. These receptors were obtained from a woman in her twenties or thirties in good health. CDR3s include the opening cysteine and the closing phenylalanine or tryptophan. The order of the fields is V gene, clone size, CDR3 protein. Expanded clones are given a class, and other clones once, few, many or no size at all.

V: TRBV29-1
size: -
CDR3: CSVASGRATVGTQYF

V: TRBV5-1
size: -
CDR3: CASRYQDNYEQYF

V: TRBV4-3
size: few
CDR3: CASSQGSGEYNEQFF

V: TRBV29-1
size: few
CDR3: CSVARTSASYNEQFF

V: TRBV15
size: few
CDR3: CATSTGTSTDTQYF

V: TRBV11-2
size: many
CDR3: CASSLERTAGGNEQFF

V: TRBV2
size: -
CDR3: CATVLSGSSDTQYF

V: TRBV14
size: few
CDR3: CASSQKIVWGRSGYTF

V: TRBV6-2/TRBV6-3
size: few
CDR3: CASSYPLAVVHNEQFF

V: TRBV20-1
size: many
CDR3: CSAREYGTQYEQYF

V: TRBV5-1
size: many
CDR3: CASSLGGDSNEQFF

V: TRBV10-2
size: -
CDR3: CASRTVTGYEQYF

V: TRBV12-3/TRBV12-4
size: -
CDR3: CASNRRGCGGYTF

V: TRBV7-9
size: few
CDR3: CASSAQTDYEQYF

V: TRBV6-5
size: few
CDR3: CATSGDGGTDTQYF

V: TRBV6-5
size: -
CDR3: CASSYSRGFGGRAHQPQHF

V: TRBV5-1
size: -
CDR3: CASSPIQGYLAKNIQYF

V: TRBV20-1
size: -
CDR3: CSAPDREDEQYF

V: TRBV14
size: -
CDR3: CASGWLSSYNEQFF

V: TRBV15
size: few
CDR3: CATSRDERLAGAEQFF